This T cell receptor (beta chain) was identified during a study of cytotoxic CD8 clonotypes in ibrutinib-treated CLL. TCRdb's table, derived via immunoSEQ multiplex PCR, lists solely in-frame clones and lacks some. The sample has about 140,000 clones; approximately 90% are singletons. Per the germline V gene, CDR1 is SGHRS and CDR2 is YFSETQ. V lost 4 bases to trimming and J lost 1 base, with 15 bases between them. CDR3 size: 15 residues. The sequence came from a human donor with chronic lymphocytic leukemia. The sample here was PBMCs, taken after 12 months of ibrutinib treatment. The chain employs TRBV5-1 and TRBJ2-7; D remains ambiguous. In DNA form, the CDR3 reads TGCGCCAGCAGCCCCCCATTTGCAGGATCCTACGAGCAGTACTTC. This sequence encodes CASSPPFAGSYEQYF.